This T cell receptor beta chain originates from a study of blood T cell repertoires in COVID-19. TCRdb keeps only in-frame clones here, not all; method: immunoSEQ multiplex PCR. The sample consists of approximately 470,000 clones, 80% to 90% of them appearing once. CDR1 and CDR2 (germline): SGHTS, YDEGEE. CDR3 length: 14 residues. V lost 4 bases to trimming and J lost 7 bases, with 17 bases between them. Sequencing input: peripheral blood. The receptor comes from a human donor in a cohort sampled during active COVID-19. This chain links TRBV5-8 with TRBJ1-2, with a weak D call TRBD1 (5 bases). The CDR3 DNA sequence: TGTGCCAGCAGCCTAAGGGACTCCAGCGGTGGCTACACCTTC. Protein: CASSLRDSSGGYTF. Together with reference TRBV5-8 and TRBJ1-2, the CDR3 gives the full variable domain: EAGVTQSPTHLIKTRGQQATLRCSPISGHTSVYWYQQALGLGLQFLLWYDEGEERNRGNFPPRFSGRQFPNYSSELNVNALELEDSALYLCASSLRDSSGGYTFGSGTRLTVV.